The source of this TCR beta chain is a study of T cells in Graves' hyperthyroidism and ophthalmopathy. Regarding the study as a whole: Researchers report that a 13 V-J model separated ophthalmopathy from stable hyperthyroidism. Most clonotypes expanded in thyroid above 0.001 were likewise present in blood. The model identified upcoming ophthalmopathy a median roughly 6 months ahead of onset.

A note on this clonotype: Antigen: not known. A read error may account for a junction end that differs from germline.

Source material for PBMCs was more than 9.5 ml fresh peripheral blood. From RNA transcripts, TCR beta CDR3 regions were amplified. First-round RT-PCR targeting the TCR CDR3 was performed with the HTBI primer set. TCRdb redid the calling of the multiplex PCR reads with MiXCR, one entry per CDR3 protein. In the table there are 350,000 or so distinct CDR3 sequences, over 15% of which are singletons. The sequencing sample was made of blood. This receptor was identified in a woman between 40 and 50 years old with Graves' ophthalmopathy.

In DNA form, the CDR3 reads TGCGCCAGCAGCTTAGACGGGTGCTCGTACTACGAGCAGTACTTC. Its protein is CASSLDGCSYYEQYF. The chain has TRBV11-2 and TRBJ2-7, with D uncertain. The CDR3 has 15 amino acids. Germline CDR1 reads SGHAT; CDR2 reads FQNNGV. The entire variable domain, with the rest obtained from reference TRBV11-2 and TRBJ2-7, is as follows: EAGVAQSPRYKIIEKRQSVAFWCNPISGHATLYWYQQILGQGPKLLIQFQNNGVVDDSQLPKDRFSAERLKGVDSTLKIQPAKLEDSAVYLCASSLDGCSYYEQYFGPGTRLTVT.